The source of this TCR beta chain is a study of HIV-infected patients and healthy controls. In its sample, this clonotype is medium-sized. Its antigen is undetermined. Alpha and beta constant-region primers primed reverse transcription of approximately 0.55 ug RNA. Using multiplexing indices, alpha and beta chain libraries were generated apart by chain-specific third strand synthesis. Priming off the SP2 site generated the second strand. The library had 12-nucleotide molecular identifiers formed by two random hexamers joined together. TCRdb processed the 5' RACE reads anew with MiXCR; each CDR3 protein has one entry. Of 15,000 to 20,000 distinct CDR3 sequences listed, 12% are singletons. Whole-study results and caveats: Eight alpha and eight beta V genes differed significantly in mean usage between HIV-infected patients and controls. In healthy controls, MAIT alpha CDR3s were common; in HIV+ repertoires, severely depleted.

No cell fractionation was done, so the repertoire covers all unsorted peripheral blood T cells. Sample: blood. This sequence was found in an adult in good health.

DNA of the CDR3: TGCAGCGTTGAATTAGGACAGTACTATGGCTACACCTTC. As protein: CSVELGQYYGYTF. This chain joins TRBV29-1 and TRBJ1-2, with D possibly being TRBD1 (6 bases). Deletions cut 2 bases from V and 3 bases from J, with 10 bases between. The CDR3 contains 13 residues. Germline V gene sequence: CDR1 SQVTM, CDR2 ANQGSEA. Full variable domain (rest looked up from reference TRBV29-1 and TRBJ1-2): SAVISQKPSRDICQRGTSLTIQCQVDSQVTMMFWYRQQPGQSLTLIATANQGSEATYESGFVIDKFPISRPNLTFSTLTVSNMSPEDSSIYLCSVELGQYYGYTFGSGTRLTVV.